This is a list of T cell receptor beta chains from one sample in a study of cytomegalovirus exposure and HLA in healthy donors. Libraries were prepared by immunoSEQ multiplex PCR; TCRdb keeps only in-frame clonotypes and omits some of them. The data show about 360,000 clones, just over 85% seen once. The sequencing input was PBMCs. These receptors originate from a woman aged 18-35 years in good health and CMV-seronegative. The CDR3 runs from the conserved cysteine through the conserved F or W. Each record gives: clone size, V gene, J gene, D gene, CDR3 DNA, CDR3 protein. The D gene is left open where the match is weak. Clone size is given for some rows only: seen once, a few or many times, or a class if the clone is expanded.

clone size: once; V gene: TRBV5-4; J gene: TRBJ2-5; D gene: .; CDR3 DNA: TGTGCCAGCGCCTCGGGAGTGAAGGAGACCCAGTACTTC; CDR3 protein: CASASGVKETQYF
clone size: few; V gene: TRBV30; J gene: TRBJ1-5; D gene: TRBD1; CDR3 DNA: TGTGCCTGGAGTCCTACAGGGGAGAAGGGGAAGGCTTTT; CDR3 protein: CAWSPTGEKGKAF
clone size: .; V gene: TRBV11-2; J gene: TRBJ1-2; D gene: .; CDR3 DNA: TGTGCCAGCAGCTCCCCCAGTAACTATGGCTACACCTTC; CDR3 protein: CASSSPSNYGYTF
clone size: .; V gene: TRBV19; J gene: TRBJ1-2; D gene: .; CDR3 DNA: TGTGCCAGTAGTCCCCGAGCGGGAATGCGCTATGGCTACACCTTC; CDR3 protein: CASSPRAGMRYGYTF
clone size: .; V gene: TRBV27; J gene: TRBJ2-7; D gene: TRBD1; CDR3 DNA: TGTGCCAGTTCCAGGGGGCTTCTCCGGGACCGACTTAAGTACGAGCAGTACTTC; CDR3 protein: CASSRGLLRDRLKYEQYF
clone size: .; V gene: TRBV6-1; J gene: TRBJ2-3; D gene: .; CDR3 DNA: TGTGCCAGCAGTGAAGCGGGGCGAAGGAGCACAGATACGCAGTATTTT; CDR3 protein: CASSEAGRRSTDTQYF
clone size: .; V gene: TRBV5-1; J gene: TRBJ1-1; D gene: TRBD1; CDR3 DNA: TGCGCCAGCAGCTTGGAGGGGGCAGGGATGAACACTGAAGCTTTCTTT; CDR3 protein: CASSLEGAGMNTEAFF
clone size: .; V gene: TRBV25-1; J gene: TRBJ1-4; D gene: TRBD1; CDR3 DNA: TGTGCCAGCAGTGATGTGGACAGGGCGACTAATGAAAAACTGTTTTTT; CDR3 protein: CASSDVDRATNEKLFF
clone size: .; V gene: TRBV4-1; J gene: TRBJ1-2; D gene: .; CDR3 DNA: TGCGCCAGCAGCCTCCGAACAGGGAGTGACTATGGCTACACCTTC; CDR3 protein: CASSLRTGSDYGYTF
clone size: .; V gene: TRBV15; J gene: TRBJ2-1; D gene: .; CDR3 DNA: TGTGCCACCAGCAGGCAGGGCTACAATGAGCAGTTCTTC; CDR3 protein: CATSRQGYNEQFF
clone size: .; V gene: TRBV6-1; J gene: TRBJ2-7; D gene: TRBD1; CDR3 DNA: TGTGCCAGCAGTGAAGCCGGGACAGGGGCCTACGAGCAGTACTTC; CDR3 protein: CASSEAGTGAYEQYF
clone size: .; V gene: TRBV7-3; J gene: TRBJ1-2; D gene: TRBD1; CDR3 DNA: TGTGCCAGCAGCTCCCTCCCCAGACAGGGTGACTATGGCTACACCTTC; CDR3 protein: CASSSLPRQGDYGYTF
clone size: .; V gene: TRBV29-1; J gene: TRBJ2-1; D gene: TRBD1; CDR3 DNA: TGCAGCGTTGTGGCGGGGGGACAGGGGGAATACAATGAGCAGTTCTTC; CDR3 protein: CSVVAGGQGEYNEQFF
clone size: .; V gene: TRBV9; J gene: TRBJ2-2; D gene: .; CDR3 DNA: TGTGCCAGCAGCGCCCTCCATTTAACAGGTCCGGGCGGGGAGCTGTTTTTT; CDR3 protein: CASSALHLTGPGGELFF
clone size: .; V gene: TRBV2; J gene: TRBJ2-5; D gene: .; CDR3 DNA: TGTGCCAGCAGGGAGAGTAGCGGTGACTTGGAGACCCAGTACTTC; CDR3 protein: CASRESSGDLETQYF
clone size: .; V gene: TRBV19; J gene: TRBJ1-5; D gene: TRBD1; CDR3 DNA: TGTGCCAGTCGACAGGGCTATAGCAATCAGCCCCAGCATTTT; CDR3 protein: CASRQGYSNQPQHF